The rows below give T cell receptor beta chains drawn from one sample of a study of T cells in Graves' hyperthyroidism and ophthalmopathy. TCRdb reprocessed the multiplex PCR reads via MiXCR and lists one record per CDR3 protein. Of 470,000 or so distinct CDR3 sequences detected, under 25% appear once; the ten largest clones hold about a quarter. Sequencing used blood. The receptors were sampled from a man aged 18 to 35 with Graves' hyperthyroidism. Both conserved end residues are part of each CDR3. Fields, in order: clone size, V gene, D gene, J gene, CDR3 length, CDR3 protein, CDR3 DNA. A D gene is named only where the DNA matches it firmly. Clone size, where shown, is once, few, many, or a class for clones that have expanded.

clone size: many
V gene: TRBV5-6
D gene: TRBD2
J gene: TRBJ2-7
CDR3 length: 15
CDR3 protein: CASSLGPSGDYEQYF
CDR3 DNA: TGTGCCAGCAGCTTGGGTCCTAGCGGGGACTACGAGCAGTACTTC

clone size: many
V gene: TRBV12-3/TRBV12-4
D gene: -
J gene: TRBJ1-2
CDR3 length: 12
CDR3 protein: CAVKSATYGYTF
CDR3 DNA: TGTGCCGTCAAGAGCGCAACGTATGGCTACACCTTC

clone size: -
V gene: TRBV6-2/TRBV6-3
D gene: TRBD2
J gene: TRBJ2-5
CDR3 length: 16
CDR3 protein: CASSYLAGGLWKTQYF
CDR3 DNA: TGTGCCAGCAGTTACCTAGCGGGGGGGCTCTGGAAGACCCAGTACTTC

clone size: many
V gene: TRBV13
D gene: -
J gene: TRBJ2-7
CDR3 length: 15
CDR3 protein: CASSPPTGESYEQYF
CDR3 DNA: TGTGCCAGCAGCCCCCCGACCGGGGAGTCCTACGAGCAGTACTTC

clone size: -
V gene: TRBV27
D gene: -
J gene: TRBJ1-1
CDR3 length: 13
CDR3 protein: CASSATAITEAFF
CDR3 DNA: TGTGCCAGCAGTGCGACAGCGATCACTGAAGCTTTCTTT

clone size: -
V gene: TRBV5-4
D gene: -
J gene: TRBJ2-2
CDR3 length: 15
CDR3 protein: CASSLGSGSDGELFF
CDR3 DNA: TGTGCCAGCAGCTTGGGGAGCGGGTCGGACGGGGAGCTGTTTTTT

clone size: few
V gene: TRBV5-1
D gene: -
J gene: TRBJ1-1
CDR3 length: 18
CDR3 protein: CASSLEGTRLRMNTEAFF
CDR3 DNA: TGCGCCAGCAGCTTGGAGGGGACTCGACTACGAATGAACACTGAAGCTTTCTTT

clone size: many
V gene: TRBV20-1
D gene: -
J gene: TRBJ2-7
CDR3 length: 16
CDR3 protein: CSARGGRRTLSYEQYF
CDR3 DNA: TGCAGTGCTAGAGGCGGGCGCCGGACTCTCTCCTACGAGCAGTACTTC

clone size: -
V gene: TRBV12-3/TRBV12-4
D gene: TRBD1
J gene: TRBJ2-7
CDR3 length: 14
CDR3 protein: CASKLTGGSYEKYF
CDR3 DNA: TGTGCCAGCAAACTGACAGGGGGCTCCTACGAGAAGTACTTC

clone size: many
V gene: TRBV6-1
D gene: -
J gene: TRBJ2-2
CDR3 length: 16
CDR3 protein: CASSTYMGAGTGELFF
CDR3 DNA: TGTGCCAGCAGCACATACATGGGGGCTGGGACCGGGGAGCTGTTTTTT

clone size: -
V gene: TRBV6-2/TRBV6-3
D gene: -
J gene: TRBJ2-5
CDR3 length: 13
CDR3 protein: CASSPSYGQTQYF
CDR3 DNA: TGTGCCAGCAGTCCGTCGTACGGACAGACCCAGTACTTC

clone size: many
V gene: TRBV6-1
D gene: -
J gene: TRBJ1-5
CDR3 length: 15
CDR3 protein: CASSRSFYSNQPQHF
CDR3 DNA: TGTGCCAGCAGTCGCAGCTTTTATAGCAATCAGCCCCAGCATTTT

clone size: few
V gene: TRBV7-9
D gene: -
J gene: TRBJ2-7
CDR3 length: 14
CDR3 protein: CASSLEGLRDEQYF
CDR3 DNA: TGTGCCAGCAGCTTAGAGGGACTCAGGGACGAGCAGTACTTC

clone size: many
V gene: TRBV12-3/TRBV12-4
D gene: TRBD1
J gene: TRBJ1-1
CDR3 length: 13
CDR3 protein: CASSRTGVTEAFF
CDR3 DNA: TGTGCCAGCAGCCGGACAGGGGTGACTGAAGCTTTCTTT

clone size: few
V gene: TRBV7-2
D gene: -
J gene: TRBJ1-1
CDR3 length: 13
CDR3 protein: CASSLQELGEAFF
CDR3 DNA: TGTGCCAGCAGCCTCCAGGAGCTGGGTGAAGCTTTCTTT

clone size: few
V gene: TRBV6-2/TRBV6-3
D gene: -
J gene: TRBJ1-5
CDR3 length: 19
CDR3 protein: CASSYRPFLGVRNNQPQHF
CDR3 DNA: TGTGCCAGCAGCTATCGACCTTTTTTGGGGGTGAGGAACAATCAGCCCCAGCATTTT

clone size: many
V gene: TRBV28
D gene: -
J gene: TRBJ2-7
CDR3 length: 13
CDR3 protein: CASTSLGTGEQYF
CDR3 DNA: TGTGCCAGCACCTCATTGGGGACGGGCGAGCAGTACTTC

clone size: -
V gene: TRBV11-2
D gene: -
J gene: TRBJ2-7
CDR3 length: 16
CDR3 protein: CASSSVRDGFFYEQYF
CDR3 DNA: TGTGCCAGCAGCAGCGTTAGGGACGGATTCTTCTACGAGCAGTACTTC

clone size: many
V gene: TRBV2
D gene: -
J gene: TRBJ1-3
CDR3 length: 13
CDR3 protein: CASPKEPGNTIYF
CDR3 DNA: TGTGCCAGCCCGAAGGAGCCTGGAAACACCATATATTTT

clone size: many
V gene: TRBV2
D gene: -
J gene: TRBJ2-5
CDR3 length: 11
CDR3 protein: CASSELKTQYF
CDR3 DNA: TGTGCCAGCAGTGAATTGAAAACCCAGTACTTC

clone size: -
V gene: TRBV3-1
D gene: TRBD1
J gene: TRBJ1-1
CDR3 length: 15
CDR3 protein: CASSPPGQGHSEAFF
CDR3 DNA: TGTGCCAGCAGCCCTCCGGGACAGGGACACTCTGAAGCTTTCTTT

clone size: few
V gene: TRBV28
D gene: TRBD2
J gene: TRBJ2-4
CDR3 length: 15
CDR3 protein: CASSLSTPGGNIQYF
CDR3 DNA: TGTGCCAGCAGTTTAAGTACCCCGGGGGGTAACATTCAGTACTTC

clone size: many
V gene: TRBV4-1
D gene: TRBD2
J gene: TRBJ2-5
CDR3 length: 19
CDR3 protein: CASSQDSVPVAGVQETQYF
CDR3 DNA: TGCGCCAGCAGCCAAGATTCGGTTCCGGTTGCGGGGGTACAAGAGACCCAGTACTTC

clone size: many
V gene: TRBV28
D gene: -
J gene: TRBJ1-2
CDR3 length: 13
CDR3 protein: CASSLGWVPGYTF
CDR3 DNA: TGTGCCAGCAGTTTAGGCTGGGTCCCCGGCTACACCTTC

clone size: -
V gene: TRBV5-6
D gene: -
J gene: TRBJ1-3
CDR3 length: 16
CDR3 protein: CASSLGGRRSGNTIYF
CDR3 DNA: TGTGCCAGCAGCTTGGGGGGCCGTCGCTCTGGAAACACCATATATTTT

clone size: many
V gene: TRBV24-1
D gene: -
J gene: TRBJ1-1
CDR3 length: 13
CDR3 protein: CATSDWGNTEAFF
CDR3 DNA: TGTGCCACCAGTGATTGGGGGAACACTGAAGCTTTCTTT

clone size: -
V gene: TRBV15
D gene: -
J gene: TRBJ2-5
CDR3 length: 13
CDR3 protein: CATSRVLAETQYF
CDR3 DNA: TGTGCCACCAGCAGAGTACTAGCCGAGACCCAGTACTTC

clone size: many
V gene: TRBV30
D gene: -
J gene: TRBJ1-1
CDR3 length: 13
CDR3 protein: CAWSVHMNTEAFF
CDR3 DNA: TGTGCCTGGAGTGTACATATGAACACTGAAGCTTTCTTT

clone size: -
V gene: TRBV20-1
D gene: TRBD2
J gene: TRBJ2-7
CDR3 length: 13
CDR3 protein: CSANRAGGPWVYF
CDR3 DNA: TGCAGTGCTAATAGAGCGGGAGGGCCTTGGGTGTACTTC

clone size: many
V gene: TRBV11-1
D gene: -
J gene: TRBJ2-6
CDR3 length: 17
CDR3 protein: CASSPTPPKPGANVLTF
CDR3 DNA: TGTGCCAGCAGCCCAACGCCTCCCAAACCTGGGGCCAACGTCCTGACTTTC

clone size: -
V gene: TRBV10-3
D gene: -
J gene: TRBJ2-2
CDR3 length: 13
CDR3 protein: CAISPLGTGELFF
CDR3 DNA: TGTGCCATCAGTCCCCTGGGCACCGGGGAGCTGTTTTTT

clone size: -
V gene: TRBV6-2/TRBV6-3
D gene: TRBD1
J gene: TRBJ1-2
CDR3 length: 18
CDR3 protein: CASSYNSGRGQLNYGYTF
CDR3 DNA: TGTGCCAGCAGTTACAATTCCGGCAGGGGGCAGCTTAATTATGGCTACACCTTC

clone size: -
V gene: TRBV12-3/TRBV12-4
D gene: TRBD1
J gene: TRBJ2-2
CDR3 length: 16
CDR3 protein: CASSLGQVIGTRELFF
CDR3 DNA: TGTGCCAGCAGTTTGGGACAGGTCATCGGCACCAGGGAGCTGTTTTTT

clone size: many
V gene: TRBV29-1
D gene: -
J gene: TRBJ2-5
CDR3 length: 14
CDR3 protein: CSVEAAVMGETQYF
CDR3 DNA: TGCAGCGTTGAAGCGGCAGTTATGGGGGAGACCCAGTACTTC

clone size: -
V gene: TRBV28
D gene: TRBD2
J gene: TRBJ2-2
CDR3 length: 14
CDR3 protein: CASSSGRYTGELFF
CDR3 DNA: TGTGCCAGCAGTAGCGGGAGGTACACCGGGGAGCTGTTTTTT

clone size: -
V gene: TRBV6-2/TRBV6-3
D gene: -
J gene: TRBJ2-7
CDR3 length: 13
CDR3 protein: CASSLLQGNEQYF
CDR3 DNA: TGTGCCAGCAGCCTACTACAGGGAAACGAGCAGTACTTC

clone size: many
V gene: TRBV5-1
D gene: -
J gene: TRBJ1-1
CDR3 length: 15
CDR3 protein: CASNQGGGMNTEAFF
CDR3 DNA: TGCGCCAGCAACCAAGGGGGGGGCATGAACACTGAAGCTTTCTTT

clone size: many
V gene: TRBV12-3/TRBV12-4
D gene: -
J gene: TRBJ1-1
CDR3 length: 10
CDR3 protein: CASSGIEAFF
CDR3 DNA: TGTGCCAGCTCCGGGATTGAAGCTTTCTTT

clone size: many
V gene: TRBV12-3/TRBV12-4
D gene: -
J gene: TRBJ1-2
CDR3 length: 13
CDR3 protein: CASSFDSFYGYTF
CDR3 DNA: TGTGCCAGCAGTTTTGACAGCTTCTATGGCTACACCTTC

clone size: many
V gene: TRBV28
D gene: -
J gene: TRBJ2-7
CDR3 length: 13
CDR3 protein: CASSSSGEHEQYF
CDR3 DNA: TGTGCCAGCAGTTCCTCAGGGGAGCACGAGCAGTACTTC

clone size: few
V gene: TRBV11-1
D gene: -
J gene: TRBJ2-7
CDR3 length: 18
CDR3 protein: CASSPRKGIRDRFYEQYF
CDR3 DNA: TGTGCCAGCAGCCCTAGGAAGGGGATCCGCGACCGCTTTTACGAGCAGTACTTC

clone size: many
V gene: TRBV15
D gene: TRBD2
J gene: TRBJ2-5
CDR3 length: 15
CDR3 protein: CATSRRLAGEETQYF
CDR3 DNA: TGTGCCACCAGCAGAAGACTAGCGGGGGAAGAGACCCAGTACTTC

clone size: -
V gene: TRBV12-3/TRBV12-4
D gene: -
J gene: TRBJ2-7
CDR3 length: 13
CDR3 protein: CASGQRRGGEQYF
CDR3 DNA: TGTGCCAGCGGACAACGGCGAGGTGGCGAGCAGTACTTC

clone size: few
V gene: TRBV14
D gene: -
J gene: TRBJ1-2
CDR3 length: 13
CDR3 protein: CASSQVENYGYTF
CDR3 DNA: TGTGCCAGCAGCCAAGTAGAGAACTATGGCTACACCTTC

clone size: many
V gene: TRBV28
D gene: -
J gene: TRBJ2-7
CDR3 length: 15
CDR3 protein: CASSLWPSSVDEQYF
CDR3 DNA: TGTGCCAGCAGTTTATGGCCCTCCTCTGTTGACGAGCAGTACTTC

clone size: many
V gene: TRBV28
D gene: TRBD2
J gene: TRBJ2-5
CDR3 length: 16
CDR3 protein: CASSLWSSGGQETQYF
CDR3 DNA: TGTGCCAGCAGTTTATGGTCAAGCGGGGGACAAGAGACCCAGTACTTC

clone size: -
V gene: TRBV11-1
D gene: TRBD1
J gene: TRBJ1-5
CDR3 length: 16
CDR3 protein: CASSKGTVYSNQPQHF
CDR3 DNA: TGTGCCAGCAGCAAAGGGACAGTTTATAGCAATCAGCCCCAGCATTTT

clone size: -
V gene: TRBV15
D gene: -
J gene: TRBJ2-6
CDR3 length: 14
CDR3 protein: CATSRDSGANVLTF
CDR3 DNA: TGTGCCACCAGCAGGGATTCTGGGGCCAACGTCCTGACTTTC

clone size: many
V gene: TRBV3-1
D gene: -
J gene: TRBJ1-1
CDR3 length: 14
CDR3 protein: CASSSGGVNTEAFF
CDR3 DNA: TGTGCCAGCAGTTCCGGGGGGGTGAACACTGAAGCTTTCTTT

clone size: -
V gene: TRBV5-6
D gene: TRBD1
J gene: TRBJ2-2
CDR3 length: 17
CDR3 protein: CASSLSLRRGRTGELFF
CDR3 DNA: TGTGCCAGCAGCTTGAGCCTTCGAAGGGGGCGCACCGGGGAGCTGTTTTTT

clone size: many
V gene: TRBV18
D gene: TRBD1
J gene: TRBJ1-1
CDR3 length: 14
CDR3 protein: CASSRDRTGTEAFF
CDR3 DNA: TGTGCCAGCTCAAGGGACAGGACGGGGACTGAAGCTTTCTTT

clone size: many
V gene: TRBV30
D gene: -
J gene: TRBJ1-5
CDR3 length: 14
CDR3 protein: CAWRAPGANQPQHF
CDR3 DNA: TGTGCCTGGAGGGCCCCCGGGGCCAATCAGCCCCAGCATTTT